These 14 T cell receptor beta chains came from one sample sequenced in a study of yellow fever vaccine responses in identical twins. MiXCR, run by TCRdb on the RT-PCR reads, gives a single entry per CDR3 protein. Of roughly 18,000 distinct CDR3 sequences listed, 60% to 70% are singletons. The starting material was T cells from blood (PBMCs), unsorted or a sorted subset (not recorded which), obtained before or after yellow fever vaccination (not recorded which). The receptors stem from a woman between 18 and 29 years old who received the yellow fever vaccine.

The V and J genes are TRBV18 and TRBJ2-1; 10 positions match TRBD1. V dropped 0 bases and J dropped 4; count of bases not matched to a gene: 6. Germline-derived CDR1 and CDR2 are KGHSH and LQKENI. CDR3 length: 17 residues. CDR3: CASSPPRGQGTYNEQFF. As DNA, the CDR3 is TGTGCCAGCTCACCACCGAGGGGACAGGGGACTTACAATGAGCAGTTCTTC.

The genes are TRBV10-3 and TRBJ1-1, with 7 bases lining up with TRBD1. The length of the CDR3 is 17 residues. V trimming: 0 bases; J trimming: 3 bases; junction bases outside the gene matches: 10. Germline V gene sequence: CDR1 ENHRY, CDR2 SYGVKD. The CDR3 spells CAISESNLGGGDTEAFF. The CDR3 DNA is TGTGCCATCAGTGAGTCGAATTTAGGGGGCGGGGACACTGAAGCTTTCTTT.

The chain links TRBV20-1 to TRBJ2-7, with TRBD2 matching 13 bases. From germline, CDR1 is DFQATT and CDR2 SNEGSKA (reference sequence). The J segment lost 4 bases and the V segment lost 3 bases, leaving 3 bases of the junction unmatched. This CDR3 contains 14 residues. The CDR3 DNA follows: TGCAGTGCTAGGGGACTAGCGGGACATTACGAGCAGTACGTC. Its protein is CSARGLAGHYEQYV.

A remark on this clonotype: The conserved phenylalanine or tryptophan is not found at the CDR3 terminus, so this likely reflects a read error. The J gene is TRBJ2-2, the V gene TRBV7-9; no clear D. CDR1 SEHNR and CDR2 FQNEAQ come from the germline V gene (reference sequence). The V end was cut by 5 bases, the J end by 5 bases, with 12 bases between. The CDR3 is 14 amino acids. The CDR3 region has the DNA TGTGCCAGCAGCCCGGCGCTAAAAACCGGGGAGCTGTTTTTA. Residues: CASSPALKTGELFL.

V and J are TRBV11-2 and TRBJ2-1; 15 bases match TRBD2. The CDR3 consists of 16 residues. The germline gives CDR1 SGHAT, CDR2 FQNNGV. V was pared by 0 bases and J by 9 bases, with 3 bases of the junction left unmatched. The CDR3 reads CASSLDWTSGRVEQFF. CDR3 DNA sequence: TGTGCCAGCAGCTTAGATTGGACTAGCGGGAGGGTTGAGCAGTTCTTC.

This chain links TRBV2 with TRBJ2-1; D may be TRBD1 (5 bases). There are 13 residues in the CDR3. V lost 6 bases and J lost 6, with 12 bases in between. Per germline, CDR1 SNHLY and CDR2 FYNNEI. The CDR3 sequence is CASRTEKGNEQFF. The CDR3 DNA is TGTGCCAGCAGGACAGAGAAGGGCAATGAGCAGTTCTTC.

The chain uses TRBV4-2 and TRBJ2-6; 9 bases align to TRBD2. Looked up from germline, CDR1 is LGHNA and CDR2 is YNFKEQ. The CDR3 sequence is 20 residues long. V lost 1 base and J lost 4; bases outside the gene matches: 14. The CDR3 protein is CASSQGGVASGASGANVLTF. In DNA form, the CDR3 reads TGTGCCAGCAGCCAAGGAGGAGTTGCTAGCGGGGCTTCAGGGGCCAACGTCCTGACTTTC.

This clonotype was seen once. This chain uses TRBV11-3 with TRBJ2-7; tentatively, D is TRBD1 (5 bases). Germline-derived CDR1 and CDR2 are SGHNT and YENEEA. The length of the CDR3 is 14 residues. V shed 5 bases and J shed 0 bases, with 11 bases lying between them. The CDR3 DNA sequence: TGTGCCAGCAGCCCAAGGACAAGCTCCTACGAGCAGTACTTC. It yields the protein CASSPRTSSYEQYF.

This clonotype was observed a few times. This rearrangement joins TRBV3-1 to TRBJ2-7; D remains unclear. The CDR3 consists of 13 residues. Germline V lookup: CDR1 LGHDT, CDR2 YNNKEL (reference sequence). Trimming pared 1 base from V and 6 bases from J, leaving 10 bases between. The CDR3 nucleotides are TGTGCCAGCAGCCAAGCCCCTAGAGGCGAGCAGTACTTC. Amino acids: CASSQAPRGEQYF.

The table lists this clonotype with a few counts. V is TRBV6-5 and J is TRBJ1-2; possibly TRBD1 for D (6 bases). The CDR3 totals 18 residues. V lost 0 bases to trimming and J lost 1 base, with 18 bases between them. Germline V CDR1 and CDR2: MNHEY, SVGAGI. CDR3 in amino acids: CASSYSGRDTHFNYGYTF. Here the CDR3 DNA reads TGTGCCAGCAGTTACTCCGGGAGGGACACTCACTTTAACTATGGCTACACCTTC.

This chain connects TRBV29-1 to TRBJ1-2, with D unresolved. The CDR3 is 12 residues long. CDR1 and CDR2 from the germline V gene are SQVTM and ANQGSEA. V was shortened by 8 bases and J by 3 bases, with 13 bases between the two germline ends. The CDR3 region is CSTPNTYYGYTF. The CDR3 DNA reads TGCAGCACACCCAATACCTACTATGGCTACACCTTC.

V and J are TRBV2 and TRBJ2-5; maybe TRBD2 (6 bases). The CDR3 length is 14 residues. V lost 4 bases and J lost 1, with 10 bases in between. Germline CDR1 and CDR2: SNHLY and FYNNEI. This CDR3 reads CASSGRAAQETQYF. CDR3 coding DNA: TGTGCCAGCAGTGGGAGGGCTGCCCAAGAGACCCAGTACTTC.

The chain has TRBV11-2 and TRBJ2-1; D is possibly TRBD2 (5 bases). The length of the CDR3 is 13 residues. V was shortened by 6 bases and J by 9 bases, with 15 bases between the two germline ends. Germline CDR1 SGHAT, CDR2 FQNNGV. The CDR3 loop is CASSSPTRGEQFF. CDR3 bases: TGTGCCAGCAGTTCCCCTACTAGAGGTGAGCAGTTCTTC.

This chain connects TRBV9 to TRBJ2-3; no clear D. V was pared by 3 bases and J by 2 bases, with 10 bases between. Germline CDR1 is SGDLS and CDR2 is YYNGEE. The CDR3 spans 14 residues. CDR3 region: CASSADSFTDTQYF. CDR3 DNA: TGTGCCAGCAGCGCAGACTCGTTCACAGATACGCAGTATTTT.